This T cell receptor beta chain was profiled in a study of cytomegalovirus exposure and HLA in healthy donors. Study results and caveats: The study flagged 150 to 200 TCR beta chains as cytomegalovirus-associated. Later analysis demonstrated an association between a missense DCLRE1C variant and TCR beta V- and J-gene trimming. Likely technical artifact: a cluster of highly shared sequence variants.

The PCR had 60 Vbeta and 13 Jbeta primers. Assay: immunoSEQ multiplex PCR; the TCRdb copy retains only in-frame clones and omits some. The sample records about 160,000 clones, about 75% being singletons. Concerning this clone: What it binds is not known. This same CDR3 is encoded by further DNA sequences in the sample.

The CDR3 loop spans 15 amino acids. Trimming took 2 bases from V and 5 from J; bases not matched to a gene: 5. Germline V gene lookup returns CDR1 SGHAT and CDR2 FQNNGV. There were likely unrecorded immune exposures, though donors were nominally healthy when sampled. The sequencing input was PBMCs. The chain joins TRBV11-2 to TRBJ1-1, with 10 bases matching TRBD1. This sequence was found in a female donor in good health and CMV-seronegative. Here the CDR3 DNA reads TGTGCCAGCAGCTTAAGGACAGGGGGGGGAACTGAAGCTTTCTTT. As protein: CASSLRTGGGTEAFF.